Following are 7 T cell receptor beta chains from one sample sequenced in a study of blood T cell repertoires in COVID-19. Generated by immunoSEQ multiplex PCR, the TCRdb table keeps only in-frame clones and is missing some. The repertoire includes around 72,000 clones, roughly 85% of them detected once, and 1.8% sits in the top ten. Sequencing used peripheral blood. The receptor set was obtained from a woman aged 55-70 years with acute or convalescent COVID-19.

The chain couples TRBV20-1 to TRBJ1-2; perhaps TRBD1 as D (5 bases). CDR3 length equals 13 residues. Germline-derived CDR1 and CDR2 are DFQATT and SNEGSKA (reference sequence). Between the trimmed V and J ends, which lost 3 bases and 4 bases, there was a span of 12 bases. As DNA, the CDR3 is TGCAGTGCTAGTACAGGTCGGATCTATGGCTACACCTTC. It codes for CSASTGRIYGYTF.

V usage is TRBV25-1 and J usage is TRBJ2-3, with 8 bases that match TRBD2. The germline V gene has CDR1 MGHDK and CDR2 SYGVNS. V dropped 7 bases and J dropped 2; count of bases not matched to a gene: 8. The CDR3 contains 15 residues. The CDR3 sequence: CASTPRGGPTDTQYF. The CDR3 DNA reads TGTGCCAGCACCCCTCGGGGGGGGCCCACAGATACGCAGTATTTT.

This chain links TRBV5-1 with TRBJ2-3, with D perhaps matching TRBD1 (5 bases). The CDR3 length is 15 residues. Germline V gene lookup returns CDR1 SGHRS and CDR2 YFSETQ. V was pared by 0 bases and J by 6 bases, with 14 bases between. The DNA for the CDR3 is TGCGCCAGCAGCTTGGCCGAGGCAGGGCTTGATACGCAGTATTTT. This sequence encodes CASSLAEAGLDTQYF.

This CDR3 reads CASSLVSRGEAFF. CDR3 nucleotides: TGTGCCAGCAGTTTAGTTAGCCGGGGTGAAGCTTTCTTT. The chain recombines TRBV28 with TRBJ1-1; D is unresolved. CDR1 MDHEN and CDR2 SYDVKM come from the germline V gene. This CDR3 spans 13 amino acids. V lost 2 bases and J lost 7, with 11 bases in between.

This clone was recorded once. The rearrangement joins TRBV21-1 to TRBJ2-3; the table's D call, TRBD1, has no DNA check behind it. TRBV21-1 is described as a pseudogene. The CDR3 consists of 14 residues. CDR3 loop: CASRCRGCTDTQYF. The CDR3 region has the DNA TGTGCCAGCAGGTGCAGGGGATGCACAGATACGCAGTATTTT.

This clone was observed a handful of times. The chain is built from TRBV29-1 and TRBJ2-5; 9 bases agree with TRBD1. The V and J ends lost 8 bases and 7 bases, in that order; junction bases with no gene match: 14. The CDR3 covers 14 residues. The germline gives CDR1 SQVTM, CDR2 ANQGSEA. CDR3 sequence reads: CSFLGGQGVGTQYF. For the CDR3, the DNA is TGCAGCTTCCTGGGGGGACAGGGCGTGGGGACCCAGTACTTC.

This chain connects TRBV3-1 (or the pseudogene TRBV3-2) to TRBJ1-1; 11 bases line up with TRBD1. After removal of 6 bases from V and 0 bases from J, the junction contained 6 bases not matched to a gene. This CDR3 region has 16 residues. Germline V gene sequence: CDR1 LGHDT, CDR2 YNNKEL (reference sequence). CDR3 coding DNA: TGTGCCAGCAGTCCTGCGGACAGGGGGCTGAACACTGAAGCTTTCTTT. This encodes CASSPADRGLNTEAFF.